The rows below give T cell receptor beta chains drawn from one sample of a study of shared clonotypes between healthy human individuals. Libraries were prepared by immunoSEQ multiplex PCR; TCRdb keeps only in-frame clonotypes and omits some of them. The table includes 80,000 to 100,000 clones, 68% detected once. Sequencing was performed on memory CD8+ T cells sorted from blood. The receptor set was obtained from a man younger than 45 in good health. Each CDR3 is given with its conserved first and last residue. D genes are given only for firm matches. Rows may omit the clone size; those that give it use once, few, many or a size class.

j_gene,abundance,d_gene,v_gene,CDR3aa,CDR3nt
TRBJ2-3,NA,NA,TRBV19,CASIGRVTDTQYF,TGTGCCAGTATTGGCAGGGTGACAGATACGCAGTATTTT
TRBJ2-1,NA,NA,TRBV11-3,CASSSLRDNEQFF,TGTGCCAGCAGCTCGCTCCGGGACAATGAGCAGTTCTTC
TRBJ2-4,NA,NA,TRBV4-3,CASSQDIRGRQNIQYF,TGCGCCAGCAGCCAAGATATAAGGGGACGCCAAAACATTCAGTACTTC
TRBJ2-3,NA,NA,TRBV6-5,CASSSAAAATTDTQYF,TGTGCCAGCAGTTCAGCGGCGGCTGCGACCACAGATACGCAGTATTTT
TRBJ1-1,NA,NA,TRBV7-9,CASSPLGEAFF,TGTGCCAGCAGCCCCCTCGGGGAAGCTTTCTTT
TRBJ1-1,few,NA,TRBV7-1,CASSYENTEAFF,TGTGCCAGCAGCTATGAGAACACTGAAGCTTTCTTT
TRBJ1-1,many,NA,TRBV5-4,CASSHRLGRRRMTEAFF,TGTGCCAGCAGCCACCGTTTGGGGCGCCGGAGGATGACTGAAGCTTTCTTT
TRBJ1-5,few,NA,TRBV2,CASSLSENQPQHF,TGTGCCAGCAGTTTGTCAGAGAATCAGCCCCAGCATTTT
TRBJ2-7,NA,TRBD1,TRBV7-9,CASSLTSGTVFYEQYF,TGTGCCAGCAGCTTAACTTCCGGGACAGTTTTTTACGAGCAGTACTTC
TRBJ2-7,NA,TRBD1,TRBV7-9,CASSFPTGTGAYEQYF,TGTGCCAGCAGCTTCCCGACCGGGACAGGGGCCTACGAGCAGTACTTC
TRBJ2-1,few,TRBD2,TRBV11-3,CASSLDRTSGNEQFF,TGTGCCAGCAGCTTAGATCGGACTAGCGGCAATGAGCAGTTCTTC
TRBJ2-2,NA,NA,TRBV9,CASSVAGPNTGELFF,TGTGCCAGCAGCGTAGCTGGCCCCAACACCGGGGAGCTGTTTTTT
TRBJ1-2,few,NA,TRBV9,CASSVRSSSNVDGYTF,TGTGCCAGCAGCGTACGGAGTAGTTCGAATGTTGATGGCTACACCTTC
TRBJ1-2,many,NA,TRBV11-2,CASSPISYGYTF,TGTGCCAGCAGCCCCATTAGCTATGGCTACACCTTC
TRBJ2-5,many,TRBD1,TRBV6-1,CASTIGTGEVETQYF,TGTGCCAGCACCATAGGGACAGGGGAGGTAGAGACCCAGTACTTC
TRBJ2-5,NA,NA,TRBV18,CASSPRYGVGETQYF,TGTGCCAGCTCCCCCCGCTACGGGGTGGGAGAGACCCAGTACTTC
TRBJ1-5,few,NA,TRBV27,CASLAQFYSNQPQHF,TGTGCCAGCTTGGCACAGTTCTATAGCAATCAGCCCCAGCATTTT
TRBJ2-1,few,TRBD2,TRBV10-3,CAISEALISGSSYNEQFF,TGTGCCATCAGTGAGGCACTAATTAGCGGGAGCTCCTACAATGAGCAGTTCTTC
TRBJ2-1,once,NA,TRBV10-2,CASSVISDYNEQFF,TGCGCCAGCAGTGTTATTAGCGACTACAATGAGCAGTTCTTC
TRBJ1-2,NA,TRBD1,TRBV28,CASSPGQPTNYGYTF,TGTGCCAGCAGTCCGGGACAGCCCACTAACTATGGCTACACCTTC
TRBJ2-7,NA,NA,TRBV27,CASTPQQGLSYEQYF,TGTGCCAGCACCCCTCAGCAGGGGCTATCCTACGAGCAGTACTTC
TRBJ2-1,NA,NA,TRBV5-1,CASSRSQVGGGYNEQFF,TGCGCCAGCAGCCGCAGTCAGGTGGGAGGGGGCTACAATGAGCAGTTCTTC